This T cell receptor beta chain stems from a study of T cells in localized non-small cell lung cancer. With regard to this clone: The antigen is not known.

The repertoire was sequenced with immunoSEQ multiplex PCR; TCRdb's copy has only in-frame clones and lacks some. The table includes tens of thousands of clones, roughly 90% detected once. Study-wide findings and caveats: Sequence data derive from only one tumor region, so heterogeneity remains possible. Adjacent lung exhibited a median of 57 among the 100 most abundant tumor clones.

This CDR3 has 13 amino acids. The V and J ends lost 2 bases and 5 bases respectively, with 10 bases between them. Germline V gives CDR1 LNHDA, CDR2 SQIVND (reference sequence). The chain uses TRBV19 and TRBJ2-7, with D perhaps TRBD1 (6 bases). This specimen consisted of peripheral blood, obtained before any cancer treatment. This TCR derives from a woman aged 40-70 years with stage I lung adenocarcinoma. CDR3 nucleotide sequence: TGTGCCAGTAGTATACAGACAGGCCACGAGCAGTACTTC. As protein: CASSIQTGHEQYF.